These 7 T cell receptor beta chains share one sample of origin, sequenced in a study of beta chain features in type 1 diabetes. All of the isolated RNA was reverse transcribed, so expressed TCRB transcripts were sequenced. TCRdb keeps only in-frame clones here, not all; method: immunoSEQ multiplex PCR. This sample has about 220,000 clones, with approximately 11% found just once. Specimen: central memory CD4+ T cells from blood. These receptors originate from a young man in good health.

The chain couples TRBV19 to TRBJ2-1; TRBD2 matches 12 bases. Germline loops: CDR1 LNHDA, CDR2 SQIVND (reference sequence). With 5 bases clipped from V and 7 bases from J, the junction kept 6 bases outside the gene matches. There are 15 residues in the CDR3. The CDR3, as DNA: TGTGCCAGTAGTCCAACTGGACTAGCGGGAAATGAGCAGTTCTTC. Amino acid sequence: CASSPTGLAGNEQFF. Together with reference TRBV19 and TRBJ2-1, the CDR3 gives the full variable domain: DGGITQSPKYLFRKEGQNVTLSCEQNLNHDAMYWYRQDPGQGLRLIYYSQIVNDFQKGDIAEGYSVSREKKESFPLTVTSAQKNPTAFYLCASSPTGLAGNEQFFGPGTRLTVL.

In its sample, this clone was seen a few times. The CDR3 bases are TGTGCCTGGAACGGACTAGGGTACAATGAGCAGTTCTTC. It yields the protein CAWNGLGYNEQFF. This chain links TRBV30 with TRBJ2-1, with 7 bases lining up with TRBD2. CDR1 GTSNPN and CDR2 SVGIG come from the germline V gene (reference sequence). V lost 4 bases and J lost 4; bases outside the gene matches: 4. The CDR3 runs to 13 residues.

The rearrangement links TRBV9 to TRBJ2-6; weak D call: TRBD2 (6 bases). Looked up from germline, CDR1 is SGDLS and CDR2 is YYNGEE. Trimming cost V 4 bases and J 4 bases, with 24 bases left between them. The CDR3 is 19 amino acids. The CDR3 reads CASSPSVGTGNPGANVLTF. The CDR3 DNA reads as TGTGCCAGCAGCCCCTCTGTCGGGACTGGGAATCCCGGGGCCAACGTCCTGACTTTC.

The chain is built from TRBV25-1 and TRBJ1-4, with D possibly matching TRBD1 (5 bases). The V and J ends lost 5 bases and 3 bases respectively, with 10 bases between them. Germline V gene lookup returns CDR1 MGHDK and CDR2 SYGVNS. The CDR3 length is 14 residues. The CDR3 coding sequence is TGTGCCAGCAGTCCCGGGGCATCTAATGAAAAACTGTTTTTT. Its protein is CASSPGASNEKLFF.

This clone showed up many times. This CDR3 reads CASSQEGGFYETQYF. The CDR3 DNA sequence: TGCGCCAGCAGCCAAGAAGGTGGCTTTTATGAGACCCAGTACTTC. The genes are TRBV4-3 and TRBJ2-5, with D unclear. Per the germline V gene, CDR1 is LGHNA and CDR2 is YSLEER. V dropped 0 bases and J dropped 5 bases, with 13 bases sitting between them. The CDR3 runs 15 residues.

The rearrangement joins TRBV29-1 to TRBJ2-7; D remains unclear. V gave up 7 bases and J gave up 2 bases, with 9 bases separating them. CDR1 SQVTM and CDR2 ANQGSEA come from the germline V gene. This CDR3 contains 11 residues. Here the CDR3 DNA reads TGCAGCGCCCGCCTTACCTACGAGCAGTACTTC. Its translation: CSARLTYEQYF.

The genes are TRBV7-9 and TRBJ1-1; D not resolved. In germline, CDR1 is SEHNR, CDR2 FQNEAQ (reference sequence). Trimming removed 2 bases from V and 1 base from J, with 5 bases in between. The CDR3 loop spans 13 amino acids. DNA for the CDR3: TGTGCCAGCAGCTTAAACAAGAACACTGAAGCTTTCTTT. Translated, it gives CASSLNKNTEAFF.